This TCR beta chain derives from a study of cytomegalovirus exposure and HLA in healthy donors (dated by TCRdb to about 2017). For the wider study: According to an earlier analysis of several hundred of the donors, roughly 180 million T cells yielded 120 million or so unique TCR beta sequences and approximately 300 Gb of sequence data. Four or five DR-DQ haplotypes were handled as single units for association and clustering, since linkage in the cohort was strong. On average, around 230,000 unique TCR beta nucleotide sequences were sequenced per donor among roughly 430 genotyped donors of the cohort, with roughly 18% of those sequences being non-productive. To predict cytomegalovirus infection status, the study brought together high-throughput TCR immunosequencing, statistical association of individual TCRs with disease status, and machine learning. To decide whether each TCR beta V gene segment behaved as functional or pseudogenic, an earlier analysis of some 600 of the donors relied on high-throughput TCR beta sequencing. Every repertoire in the discovery cohort had been generated on one and the same sequencing platform. The study profiled the T cell repertoires of 500 to 800 subjects by immunosequencing and related them to cytomegalovirus serostatus. Donor age, sex, ethnicity and CMV serostatus were collected together with the repertoire data. In a later genetic analysis, genome-wide SNP genotypes for 398 of the 666 donors were used, and that subset was treated as a discovery cohort. The later analysis used no new phenotypic data to find candidate immune exposures, relying instead on TCR beta sequences and their occurrence across donors. An early release covering roughly 600 HLA-typed donors comprised 300 to 350 gigabases of sequencing data and 85 million or so unique TCR sequences. Of the 350 to 450 genotyped donors, over 70% fell in the genetic ancestry cluster associated with self-reported Caucasian donors. Both class I and class II loci were covered by HLA typing, at four-digit resolution. The number of typed donors differed by locus: about 620-640 for A, B, C, DRB1 and DQB1; roughly 510 for DQA1; 606 for DPA1; and about 470 for DPB1. A later analysis re-analyzed previously published TCR beta repertoires from several hundred donors and added high-resolution HLA genotyping to study TCR occurrence patterns. The study aimed to test whether cataloging public T cell receptors could reveal signatures of past pathogen exposure. Besides the first cohort of hundreds of subjects, a separate validation cohort made up of some 110 different subjects was used.

The cohort comprised several hundred healthy bone marrow donors. At the time of sampling, all cohort members were nominally healthy, though unrecorded immune exposures were likely present. CMV serostatus was positive for about 300 and negative for about 50% of the roughly 700 cohort members, and was not recorded for this donor. A peripheral blood sample was provided by each donor, and peripheral blood mononuclear cells were used for TCR beta sequencing. Genomic DNA extraction from the blood cell samples was performed with the Qiagen DNeasy Blood Extraction Kit. According to the germline V gene (reference sequence), CDR1 reads GTSNPN and CDR2 reads SVGIG. V is cut by 5 bases and J by 0 bases, and the space between the germline ends is 11 bases. From its cysteine to its phenylalanine, the CDR3 spans 14 amino acids. Only CDR3 DNA remains: 42 bases, in frame from the first base. Broader findings and caveats from the paper: In a later genetic analysis, fewer N-insertions in productive TCRs were reported among donors in an Asian-associated ancestry cluster than the roughly 640-donor mean. In an earlier analysis of a few hundred of the donors, most TCR beta V segments were observed in productive rearrangements about 87% or about 30% of the time, broadly matching IMGT annotations. Across donors, most TCR sequences were observed very rarely, whereas some public TCRs were present in many individuals. A group of highly shared sequence variants was considered likely to be a technical artifact of the sequencing pipeline. A further reported finding was that TCR beta sequences accurately predicted the HLA-A and HLA-B alleles for most subjects in the first cohort. A later analysis found that HLA-associated TCR beta chains were more clonally expanded and had lower generation probabilities than equally common non-associated chains. In this cohort, only TCR beta chains were sequenced, and detectable features were limited by the absence of alpha or paired-chain data. Some IMGT-functional V segments, including TRBV6-2 and TRBV6-3, could not be distinguished by the 87-base-pair reads and were therefore excluded. The study listed around 160 TCR beta chains as associated with cytomegalovirus. The classifier was reported to diagnose cytomegalovirus status with high specificity and sensitivity in both the original and validation cohorts. The only immune exposure information available for the cohort was CMV serostatus. In a later analysis, over 15,000 TCR beta sequences were associated with specific HLA alleles at a false discovery rate of 0.05. Linkage disequilibrium might explain the correlated functional status among segregating V segments, but an unknown experimental factor could not be excluded. The authors suggested that the approach could potentially be extended to other disease states and immunological phenotypes. In a later analysis, several top co-occurrence clusters were reported to appear linked to parvovirus B19, influenza, CMV and Epstein-Barr virus. A later analysis found that TCR association rates varied across HLA loci, with DRB1 alleles showing the most associated TCRs and HLA-C alleles the fewest. When HLA alleles, especially DR and DQ, strongly co-occurred, TCR associations were difficult to assign to individual alleles. HLA typing was unavailable for some donors at each locus, so association tests used only the typed subset. V-gene and J-gene trimming of TCR beta chains was associated with a missense DCLRE1C variant in a later genetic analysis, and the association was replicated in an independent cohort. In a later analysis, most CMV-associated TCR beta chains were found to appear HLA-restricted, with HLA associations seemingly driven largely by CMV exposure. Presence/absence analyses assumed roughly uniform sequencing depth across donors, an assumption that may not hold. Because counts were too low, under 20 rarely observed V segments, including chromosome 9 orphons, were left out of the earlier analysis of 500 to 650 of the donors. A few of the identified cytomegalovirus-associated TCR beta chains were confirmed in vitro to be specific for cytomegalovirus antigens.

In regard to this clone: Its antigen target is currently unknown. No base qualities exist here, and no much larger clone lies one base off it.

Library construction relied on the immunoSEQ multiplex PCR assay. A mixture of 60 forward primers for TCR Vbeta segments and 13 reverse primers for TCR Jbeta segments was used in the multiplex PCR. Amplification of the CDR3 region of rearranged TCR beta genes was performed with a multiplex PCR assay on genomic DNA. On the Illumina HiSeq System, the amplified TCR beta libraries were sequenced as 87-base-pair reads. The study's processing was this. A later analysis tallied 70 million to 100 million unique TCR beta chains across the 610 or so repertoires, and about 12 million of those chains were shared by two or more donors. A nearest-neighbor algorithm error-corrected the raw reads and collapsed the reads into unique sequences, merging closely related sequences to remove PCR and sequencing errors. To assign V, D and J gene segments, CDR3 sequences were aligned to IMGT reference sequences. For a sequence to be retained, a match of at least six nucleotides was required to both a V gene segment and a J gene segment. A rearrangement counted as productive if the CDR3 had no stop codons and remained in frame with V and J, and every other rearrangement counted as non-productive. CDR3 was defined by IMGT convention, running from the second conserved V-encoded cysteine to the conserved J-encoded phenylalanine. The earlier analysis of 450 to 750 of the donors excluded any sequence lacking an unambiguous match to a single V gene segment. An earlier analysis of several hundred of the donors called V segments functional above 56.7% productive rearrangements and segregating when the between-donor standard deviation exceeded 5%. A statistical classification framework was developed to diagnose cytomegalovirus status using the catalog of TCR beta chain sequences. A later analysis assigned V and J genes by comparing TCR nucleotide sequences with IMGT/GENE-DB human TR gene sequences. Using the TCRdist pipeline, a later analysis assigned CDR3 sequences along with most-parsimonious VDJ recombination scenarios. In a later analysis, every TCR beta chain was defined by the combination of its CDR3 amino acid sequence and its V-gene family, and reads without a unique V-gene family were dropped. To address suspected cross-contamination and a sequencing artifact, a later analysis removed some 620 highly shared, low-generation-probability nucleotide sequences. In a later analysis, a clonal expansion index was calculated for each public chain from normalized within-repertoire ranks of inferred template counts. A later analysis computed generation probabilities with a VDJ recombination model fitted to out-of-frame rearrangements, and checked the results against IGoR. In a later analysis, TCR-TCR, TCR-HLA and TCR-CMV co-occurrence was scored with hypergeometric tests, and a repertoire-size bias correction was applied to TCR pairs. In a later analysis, false discovery rates were estimated by permuting HLA or CMV assignments 20 times. A later analysis grouped co-occurring TCRs with DBSCAN, adding TCRdist sequence similarity when clustering within HLA-allele-positive subsets. Repertoires with fewer than 30,000 or more than 120,000 public chains, plus five repertoires with anomalous nucleotide sharing, were excluded from co-occurrence clustering. TCRdb's version of the immuneACCESS table is confined to in-frame rearrangements and falls short of the full clone set. An unresolved V gene accounts for under half of the shortfall where checked; the remainder is of unknown origin. D and trimming come from the DNA, and the V and J calls and clone size come from that table. This sample is represented by approximately 110,000 clones; 70% to 85% of them were singletons. The ten largest clones capture around 4% of the sample.

The sequence joins TRBV30 to TRBJ1-3; the D segment could be TRBD1, given 5 matching bases. The sequenced sample consisted of PBMCs. The TCR originated in a human donor in good health. The DNA sequence is as follows: TGTGCCTGGGAAACAGGTTACTCTGGAAACACCATATATTTT. Translated, this is CAWETGYSGNTIYF.